This entry lists 26 T cell receptor beta chains sequenced from one sample in a study of blood T cell repertoires in COVID-19. The assay was immunoSEQ multiplex PCR, and TCRdb's table has in-frame clones only and misses some. The sample has under 200,000 clones, 75% to 95% seen once. Source material: peripheral blood. The receptors stem from a man aged 50 to 60 with acute or convalescent COVID-19.

This rearrangement joins TRBV12-5 to TRBJ2-3; TRBD2 matches at 7 bases. After removal of 5 bases from V and 6 bases from J, the junction contained 14 bases not matched to a gene. The CDR3 extends over 16 amino acids. Looked up from germline, CDR1 is LGHNT and CDR2 is FRNRAP. CDR3 amino acids: CASGKGIEAGGDTQYF. CDR3 bases: TGTGCTAGTGGTAAGGGCATCGAGGCCGGGGGGGATACGCAGTATTTT. The full variable domain, with the rest looked up from reference TRBV12-5 and TRBJ2-3, is DARVTQTPRHKVTEMGQEVTMRCQPILGHNTVFWYRQTMMQGLELLAYFRNRAPLDDSGMPKDRFSAEMPDATLATLKIQPSEPRDSAVYFCASGKGIEAGGDTQYFGPGTRLTVL.

The chain recombines TRBV4-3 with TRBJ1-5; weak D call: TRBD1 (5 bases). CDR1 and CDR2 (germline): LGHNA, YSLEER. V was trimmed by 1 base and J by 9 bases, leaving 13 bases between them. CDR3 length: 14 residues. The CDR3 here is CASSQGALGGPQHF. The CDR3 DNA sequence: TGCGCCAGCAGCCAAGGCGCGTTGGGGGGGCCCCAGCATTTT.

For the CDR3, the DNA is TGCAGTGCTTCACAGGGGAATGGCTACACCTTC. Its translation is CSASQGNGYTF. The chain has TRBV20-1 and TRBJ1-2; 7 nucleotides match TRBD1. This CDR3 comprises 11 residues. Germline V lookup: CDR1 DFQATT, CDR2 SNEGSKA (reference sequence). V was pared by 5 bases and J by 6 bases, with 3 bases of the junction left unmatched.

This clone was found a few times. This sequence joins TRBV21-1 and TRBJ1-1. TRBV21-1 is designated a pseudogene. The CDR3 runs to 14 residues. The chain's CDR3 is CASSSPPRVTEAFF. The CDR3 bases are TGTGCCAGCAGCTCTCCCCCGCGAGTCACTGAAGCTTTCTTT.

CDR3 region: CASSPRDSAVGEQFF. Here the CDR3 DNA reads TGTGCCAGCAGCCCCCGGGACTCCGCGGTTGGTGAGCAGTTCTTC. V is TRBV11-3 and J is TRBJ2-1; a weak D match, TRBD2 (6 bases). The germline V gene has CDR1 SGHNT and CDR2 YENEEA. This CDR3 spans 15 amino acids. V lost 5 bases and J 9 bases, leaving 20 bases between the germline ends.

The V call is TRBV7-8, the J call TRBJ1-1; possible D gene TRBD1, 6 bases. V shed 3 bases and J shed 1 base, with 9 bases lying between them. This CDR3 is 14 amino acids long. Per germline, CDR1 SGHVS and CDR2 FQNEAQ. This CDR3 reads CASSFRGKNTEAFF. CDR3 sequence (DNA): TGTGCCAGCAGCTTCAGGGGTAAGAACACTGAAGCTTTCTTT. Full variable domain (missing parts from reference TRBV7-8 and TRBJ1-1): GAGVSQSPRYKVAKRGQDVALRCDPISGHVSLFWYQQALGQGPEFLTYFQNEAQLDKSGLPSDRFFAERPEGSVSTLKIQRTQQEDSAVYLCASSFRGKNTEAFFGQGTRLTVV.

The chain combines TRBV4-2 with TRBJ2-5, with TRBD1 as a possible D gene (5 bases). CDR3 size: 15 residues. Germline V gene data show CDR1 as LGHNA and CDR2 as YNFKEQ. The V end lost 0 bases, the J end lost 2 bases, and 10 bases lay between the germline ends. CDR3 sequence reads: CASSQEGRIQETQYF. The CDR3 DNA reads TGTGCCAGCAGCCAAGAGGGGCGAATTCAAGAGACCCAGTACTTC.

This CDR3 reads CASSSLHNEQFF. CDR3 sequence (DNA): TGTGCCAGCAGTTCCCTCCACAATGAGCAGTTCTTC. The chain uses TRBV28 and TRBJ2-1; D is unclear. Germline CDR1 MDHEN, CDR2 SYDVKM. There are 12 residues in the CDR3. The V end lost 4 bases, the J end lost 5 bases, and 6 bases lay between the germline ends.

The CDR3, as DNA: TGTGCCAGCAGCTTTGCAGGGGGCGGGGGTTCACCCCTCCACTTT. Translation gives CASSFAGGGGSPLHF. The V and J genes are TRBV9 and TRBJ1-6, with TRBD1 matching 8 bases. This CDR3 comprises 15 residues. The V segment lost 4 bases and the J segment 9 bases; nucleotides outside the gene matches: 9. Germline assignment: CDR1 SGDLS and CDR2 YYNGEE.

The rearrangement uses TRBV4-2 and TRBJ2-2, with 10 bases aligning to TRBD2. Germline assignment: CDR1 LGHNA and CDR2 YNFKEQ. This CDR3 is 18 amino acids long. The trim removed 1 base at V and 0 bases at J, leaving 5 bases unmatched. CDR3 region: CASSQGATSGSNTGELFF. In DNA form, the CDR3 reads TGTGCCAGCAGCCAAGGTGCGACTAGCGGGTCGAACACCGGGGAGCTGTTTTTT.

This chain links TRBV9 with TRBJ2-5, with D unclear. Trimming removed 3 bases from V and 1 base from J, with 7 bases in between. Germline V CDR1 and CDR2: SGDLS, YYNGEE. CDR3 length: 13 amino acids. In nucleotides, the CDR3 is TGTGCCAGCAGCGCCCAGGTCCAAGAGACCCAGTACTTC. Translated, it gives CASSAQVQETQYF.

This rearrangement joins TRBV30 to TRBJ1-4; 7 nucleotides align to TRBD1. Germline values: CDR1 GTSNPN, CDR2 SVGIG (reference sequence). V shed 3 bases and J 3 bases; nucleotides not matched to a gene: 4. The CDR3 runs 14 residues. CDR3 sequence: CAWSPGQSNEKLFF. In DNA form, the CDR3 reads TGTGCCTGGAGCCCGGGACAGTCTAATGAAAAACTGTTTTTT.

V is TRBV20-1 and J is TRBJ2-5, with D hard to call. The germline gives CDR1 DFQATT, CDR2 SNEGSKA (reference sequence). Trimming removed 3 bases from V and 5 bases from J, with 10 bases in between. The CDR3 loop spans 12 amino acids. The CDR3 is CSASLSSETQYF. The CDR3 DNA reads as TGCAGTGCTAGTCTATCTTCGGAGACCCAGTACTTC.

The chain recombines TRBV11-2 with TRBJ1-4; D is unclear. The CDR3 length is 15 residues. The V gene's germline CDR1 is SGHAT and CDR2 FQNNGV. V lost 5 bases to trimming and J lost 0 bases, with 10 bases between them. The CDR3 loop is CASSSGRATNEKLFF. DNA of the CDR3: TGTGCCAGCAGCAGTGGGAGAGCAACTAATGAAAAACTGTTTTTT.

The genes are TRBV28 and TRBJ2-3, with TRBD2 matching 14 bases. CDR3 length equals 17 residues. V lost 7 bases to trimming and J lost 5 bases; unmatched junction nucleotides: 11. Germline V lookup: CDR1 MDHEN, CDR2 SYDVKM. The CDR3 DNA sequence: TGTGCCAGCAATCACCGGGGACTAGCGGGAGCCGTAGATACGCAGTATTTT. This encodes CASNHRGLAGAVDTQYF.

In its sample, this clone was seen a few times. The chain recombines TRBV25-1 with TRBJ2-7; 9 bases agree with TRBD2. CDR1 and CDR2 from the germline V gene are MGHDK and SYGVNS. V lost 2 bases, J lost 2 bases, and 4 bases stayed unmatched. This CDR3 is built from 15 residues. In DNA form, the CDR3 reads TGTGCCAGCAGTGAAGCCGGACTAGCGCCCTACGAGCAGTACTTC. Protein: CASSEAGLAPYEQYF.

This chain uses TRBV3-1 (or the pseudogene TRBV3-2) with TRBJ2-3; tentative D call: TRBD2 (7 bases). Germline loops: CDR1 LGHDT, CDR2 YNNKEL (reference sequence). The V end lost 4 bases, the J end lost 0 bases, and 20 bases lay between the germline ends. This CDR3 is built from 18 residues. The CDR3 sequence: CASSRQVSAGVSTDTQYF. The CDR3 DNA is TGTGCCAGCAGCCGACAGGTCTCGGCGGGGGTTAGCACAGATACGCAGTATTTT.

The sample holds one count of this clone. The chain has TRBV3-1 (or the pseudogene TRBV3-2) and TRBJ1-5, with no clear D. V lost 1 base and J lost 5, with 9 bases in between. Germline CDR1 LGHDT, CDR2 YNNKEL (reference sequence). The CDR3 totals 14 residues. The CDR3 loop reads CASSQGDKDQPQHF. The CDR3 DNA is TGTGCCAGCAGCCAAGGCGACAAAGATCAGCCCCAGCATTTT.

V is TRBV12-3 or TRBV12-4 and J is TRBJ2-5; maybe TRBD2 (5 bases). Trimming left V 5 bases short and J 5 bases short, with 12 bases between. This CDR3 has 13 residues. The CDR3 loop reads CASSADWRETQYF. DNA for the CDR3: TGTGCCAGCAGTGCGGATTGGAGGGAGACCCAGTACTTC.

V usage is TRBV5-8 and J usage is TRBJ1-5; 8 bases agree with TRBD1. V trimming: 0 bases; J trimming: 6 bases; junction bases outside the gene matches: 8. There are 16 residues in the CDR3. Germline V gene lookup returns CDR1 SGHTS and CDR2 YDEGEE. The CDR3 is CASSLALTGGGQPQHF. The CDR3 DNA reads TGTGCCAGCAGCTTGGCCCTAACAGGGGGTGGTCAGCCCCAGCATTTT.

The chain joins TRBV29-1 to TRBJ2-7, with D hard to call. In germline, CDR1 is SQVTM, CDR2 ANQGSEA. The CDR3 contains 11 residues. Trimming took off 4 bases at V and 7 bases at J, with 11 bases between the two ends. The CDR3 loop reads CSVVEVGEQYV. Written as DNA, the CDR3 is TGCAGCGTTGTCGAGGTTGGGGAGCAGTACGTC.

V gene TRBV14 combines with J gene TRBJ2-1; a weak D match, TRBD2 (5 bases). The V and J ends lost 2 bases and 7 bases respectively, with 9 bases between them. Germline CDR1 SGHDN, CDR2 FVKESK. The CDR3 covers 13 residues. Here the CDR3 DNA reads TGTGCCAGCAGCCAACCCGGGGTGAATGAGCAGTTCTTC. Protein: CASSQPGVNEQFF.

CDR3 in DNA: TGTGCCAGCAGCTTAGTGGGCAGGGACACTGAAGCTTTCTTT. This encodes CASSLVGRDTEAFF. The chain links TRBV7-8 to TRBJ1-1; D is possibly TRBD1 (5 bases). From germline, CDR1 is SGHVS and CDR2 FQNEAQ. The CDR3 spans 14 residues. Trimming left V 1 base short and J 3 bases short, with 9 bases between.

This chain links TRBV25-1 with TRBJ2-7; D possibly corresponds to TRBD2 (5 bases). This CDR3 is built from 14 residues. Germline CDR1 and CDR2: MGHDK and SYGVNS. CDR3 DNA: TGTGTAGTCTTGAAGAGACCTAGCACCTACGAGCAGTACGTC. Encoded protein: CVVLKRPSTYEQYV.

The V call is TRBV9, the J call TRBJ2-2; 8 bases line up with TRBD1. Germline V gene sequence: CDR1 SGDLS, CDR2 YYNGEE. The trim removed 5 bases at V and 4 bases at J, leaving 4 bases unmatched. The CDR3 length is 14 residues. The chain's CDR3 is CASSDRGPTGELFF. CDR3 DNA: TGTGCCAGCAGTGACAGGGGTCCCACCGGGGAGCTGTTTTTT. The whole variable domain, remainder taken from reference TRBV9 and TRBJ2-2, is DSGVTQTPKHLITATGQRVTLRCSPRSGDLSVYWYQQSLDQGLQFLIQYYNGEERAKGNILERFSAQQFPDLHSELNLSSLELGDSALYFCASSDRGPTGELFFGEGSRLTVL.

The chain uses TRBV4-2 and TRBJ2-3; weak D call: TRBD1 (6 bases). Germline V gene data show CDR1 as LGHNA and CDR2 as YNFKEQ. CDR3 length: 15 residues. V lost 3 bases and J 6 bases, leaving 16 bases between the germline ends. The CDR3 loop is CASSQADRTGDTQYF. DNA of the CDR3: TGTGCCAGCAGCCAGGCTGACAGGACCGGGGATACGCAGTATTTT.